This paragraph reports one T cell receptor beta chain. Its antigen specificity is not known. The sample holds no much larger clone one base away, and base qualities are not on file. Inclusive of the bounding cysteine and phenylalanine, the CDR3 is 15 residues long. The entry retains the CDR3 DNA only, 45 bases that are in frame from base 1. The trim is 3 bases for V and 1 base for J, with a gap of 14 bases between the germline ends. Taken from the germline V gene, the CDR1 and CDR2 loops are SGHRS and YFSETQ. This specimen belongs to a study of radiation and T cells in renal cell carcinoma (TCRdb year 2020). Regarding the complete study: TCR beta sequencing covered fewer than 60 samples in total, comprising approximately 26 tumors and around 27 peripheral blood samples. The last blood draw occurred 4 weeks after radiation, at the same time as nephrectomy. In the approximately 53 samples combined, 4 million to 5 million unique CDR3 nucleotide sequences were found, encoding some 2,500,000 unique CDR3 amino acid sequences. The full study reports these points: With a single-armed trial design, the study had no way to address how radiation dose or scheduling affects the TCR repertoire. Dynamics of the blood repertoire were not tracked past 4 weeks after treatment. In blood, the top tumor clonotypes increased from baseline to 2 weeks after radiation and then shrank by 4 weeks, which suggests a temporary expansion of tumor-resident clones. No pretreatment tumor biopsies were available, so the baseline intratumoral presence of clonotypes could not be determined.

TCR beta libraries were generated from genomic DNA with the immunoSEQ kit, following the manufacturer's recommendations. For library preparation, a first multiplex PCR was performed with proprietary primers, followed by a second PCR in which unique barcodes were added, and bead cleanups were performed after each round. Each sample batch included a kit-provided positive control reaction and a negative control reaction. The final libraries were assessed on an Agilent 4200 TapeStation D1000 ScreenTape, pooled by volume, and quantified by qPCR. Sequencing was performed on an Illumina NextSeq500 using a MidOutput 150-cycle cartridge, with 156 Read1 cycles, 15 Index1 cycles, and the kit custom primers. The pooled library was loaded at roughly 1 pM, and around 20% PhiX control was spiked in. The published analysis was carried out like this. The vendor-processed data were analyzed in R, and a clonotype was defined as all T cells that share the same CDR3 nucleotide sequence. In the clone abundance analyses, frequencies were normalized to the 10,000 most abundant clones in each sample. Before analysis, public T cell clones were removed, and these numbered fewer than five per sample on average. Tumor-enriched clonotypes and baseline blood-enriched clonotypes were defined as those with an abundance difference of at least 32-fold between compartments. Clonotypes expanded or contracted between blood time points were identified with a beta-binomial differential abundance model. Tumor-blood repertoire similarity was measured with the Baroni-Urbani and Buser coefficient, and group comparisons used two-tailed Wilcoxon tests in R. The immuneACCESS repertoire file appears here via TCRdb, limited to in-frame rearrangements. These files lack a portion of the clones; in checked studies, under half of the deficit traces to unresolved V genes, and the cause of the others is not known. That table gives V, J and clone size, and the DNA gave D and trimming. The sample table holds under 100,000 clones, of which around four fifths were seen once. Of the sample, approximately 9.6% falls within the top ten clones.

Explained via the paper, the time point label denotes: blood 4 weeks post-SBRT, at nephrectomy. The treatment or condition label on this specimen signifies: 15 Gy SBRT to primary tumor, nephrectomy 4 weeks later. Samples came from a clinical trial, in which primary renal cell carcinomas received 15 Gy stereotactic body radiation therapy followed by nephrectomy 4 weeks later. To follow tumor-enriched clonotypes, peripheral blood was collected serially from radiation-treated patients at baseline and again at 2 weeks and 4 weeks after SBRT. Every patient's renal cell carcinoma showed clear cell pathology. The QIAamp DNA Blood Mini Kit (Qiagen) was used to prepare genomic DNA for TCR sequencing. Samples were included in the analyses only if all quality control checks were passed.

This chain is built from TRBV5-1 and TRBJ2-7; TRBD2 is a weak D gene call, 6 bases matching. The TCR sequence derives from a man aged 50-60 years with renal cell carcinoma. Sample: blood, taken from a patient whose treatment included radiotherapy and nephrectomy. The CDR3 here reads CASSSQGTGSYEQYF. The nucleotide sequence is TGCGCCAGCAGCTCACAAGGGACTGGGTCCTACGAGCAGTACTTC.